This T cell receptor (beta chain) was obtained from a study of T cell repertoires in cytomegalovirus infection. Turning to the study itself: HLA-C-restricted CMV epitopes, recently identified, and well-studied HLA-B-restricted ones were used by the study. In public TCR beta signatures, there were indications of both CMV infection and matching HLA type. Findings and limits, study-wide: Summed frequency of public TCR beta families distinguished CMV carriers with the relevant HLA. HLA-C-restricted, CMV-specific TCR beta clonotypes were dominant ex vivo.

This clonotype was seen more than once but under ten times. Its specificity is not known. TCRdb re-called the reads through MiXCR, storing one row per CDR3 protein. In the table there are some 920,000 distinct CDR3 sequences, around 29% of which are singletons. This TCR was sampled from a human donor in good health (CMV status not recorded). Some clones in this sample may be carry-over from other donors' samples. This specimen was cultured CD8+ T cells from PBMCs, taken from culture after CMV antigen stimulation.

CDR3 in amino acids: CASSSQDYYEQYF. CDR3 sequence (DNA): TGTGCCAGCAGTTCCCAGGATTACTACGAGCAGTACTTC. This chain links TRBV27 with TRBJ2-7; no definite D call. Germline CDR1 reads MNHEY; CDR2 reads SMNVEV (reference sequence). V dropped 4 bases and J dropped 3 bases, with 10 bases sitting between them. There are 13 residues in the CDR3.